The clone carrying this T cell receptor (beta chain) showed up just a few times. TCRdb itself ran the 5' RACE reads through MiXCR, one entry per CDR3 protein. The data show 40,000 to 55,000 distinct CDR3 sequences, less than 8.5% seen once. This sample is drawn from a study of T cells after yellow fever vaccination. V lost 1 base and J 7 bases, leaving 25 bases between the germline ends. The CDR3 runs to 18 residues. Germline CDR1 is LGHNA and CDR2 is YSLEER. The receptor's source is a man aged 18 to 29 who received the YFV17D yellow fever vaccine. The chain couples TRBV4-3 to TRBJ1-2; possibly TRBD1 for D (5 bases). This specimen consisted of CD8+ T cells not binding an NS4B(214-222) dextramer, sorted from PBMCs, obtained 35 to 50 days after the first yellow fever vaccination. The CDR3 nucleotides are TGCGCCAGCAGCCAAGGGCCGCTCGGGACTCCTGGACCCTTTGGCTACACCTTC. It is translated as CASSQGPLGTPGPFGYTF.